Each of the 26 T cell receptor beta chains below was sequenced from the same sample in a study of molecular identifiers for immune sequencing clone quantification. In TCRdb, the PCR reads were re-called with MiXCR into one record per CDR3 protein. Here the sample spans 460,000 or so distinct CDR3 sequences, about a fifth being singletons. The sequencing input was naive CD8+ T cells from blood, with Jurkat cell RNA spiked in. The subset is: FACS-sorted CD8+CD4-CCR7+CD45RA+ naive T cells. The origin of the receptors is a human donor in good health. Some libraries in this study had Jurkat cell RNA spiked in.

This clonotype has just a few counts. The chain uses TRBV9 and TRBJ1-2; D possibly corresponds to TRBD1 (5 bases). V was shortened by 4 bases and J by 2 bases, with 15 bases between the two germline ends. Germline lookup yields CDR1 SGDLS and CDR2 YYNGEE. The CDR3 contains 15 residues. DNA of the CDR3: TGTGCCAGCAGCAGATCGGGACGGATAAACTATGGCTACACCTTC. Protein sequence: CASSRSGRINYGYTF.

Many counts were recorded for this clonotype. Here the CDR3 DNA reads TGTGCCAGCAGTTTTGGGCAGGTTCAAGCTTTCTTT. Protein product: CASSFGQVQAFF. The rearrangement joins TRBV12-3 or TRBV12-4 to TRBJ1-1; D remains ambiguous. Trimming stripped 3 bases from V and 9 bases from J, with 11 bases between. This CDR3 region has 12 residues.

In the case of this clonotype: A much larger clone differs from this one at a single base, so this may be a read error. The J gene is TRBJ2-5, the V gene TRBV7-9; 10 nucleotides match TRBD1. The germline gives CDR1 SEHNR, CDR2 FQNEAQ (reference sequence). CDR3 length: 16 amino acids. The CDR3 loop reads CAGSLTRDRGRETQYF. For the CDR3, the DNA is TGTGCCGGCAGCTTAACAAGGGACAGGGGTAGAGAGACCCAGTACTTC.

This clonotype was counted ten times or more. This chain uses TRBV7-9 with TRBJ1-1, with D unclear. Looked up from germline, CDR1 is SEHNR and CDR2 is FQNEAQ (reference sequence). Trimming shortened V by 1 base and J by 4 bases, and 10 bases separated the two germline ends. The CDR3 runs to 14 residues. The DNA for the CDR3 is TGTGCCAGCAGCTTAGTTCGGCCGGTCACTGAAGCTTTCTTT. This translates into CASSLVRPVTEAFF.

This clonotype was seen a handful of times. Germline and junction disagree at one end, which may indicate a read error. The chain recombines TRBV12-3 or TRBV12-4 with TRBJ1-1; D call uncertain. The CDR3 is 15 residues long. The CDR3 nucleotides are TGTGCCAGCATTGAGAAGGACTCCCCGACCACTGGAGCTTTCTTT. It specifies CASIEKDSPTTGAFF.

The chain employs TRBV27 and TRBJ1-2, with D uncertain. The CDR3 extends over 15 amino acids. CDR1 MNHEY and CDR2 SMNVEV come from the germline V gene (reference sequence). Trimming pared 6 bases from V and 6 bases from J, leaving 20 bases between. This chain's CDR3 is CASRPMSWGKDGYTF. Here the CDR3 DNA reads TGTGCCAGCAGACCCATGTCCTGGGGAAAGGATGGCTACACCTTC.

V gene TRBV27 combines with J gene TRBJ2-4; possibly TRBD1 for D (6 bases). The CDR3 sequence is 16 residues long. CDR1 is MNHEY, CDR2 SMNVEV, per germline (reference sequence). Trimming stripped 5 bases from V and 9 bases from J, with 23 bases between. CDR3 bases: TGTGCCAGCAGTCCCGACTTACAGGGCCCGATAGTCATTCAGTACTTC. Its protein product is CASSPDLQGPIVIQYF.

This clonotype was picked up a small number of times. An end of the junction differs from the germline gene, which may be a read error. This rearrangement joins TRBV2 to TRBJ1-5; the match to TRBD1 covers 7 bases. The CDR3 extends over 12 amino acids. Germline V gene lookup returns CDR1 SNHLY and CDR2 FYNNEI. As DNA, the CDR3 is TGTGCCGGCAGGGGGGACAATCAGCCCCAGCATTTT. This codes for CAGRGDNQPQHF. The full variable domain, in which reference TRBV2 and TRBJ1-5 provide the parts outside the CDR3, is EPEVTQTPSHQVTQMGQEVILRCVPISNHLYFYWYRQILGQKVEFLVSFYNNEISEKSEIFDDQFSVERPDGSNFTLKIRSTKLEDSAMYFCAGRGDNQPQHFGDGTRLSIL.

The rearrangement links TRBV28 to TRBJ2-1; 9 bases are a match to TRBD2. Germline V gives CDR1 MDHEN, CDR2 SYDVKM. CDR3 length equals 16 residues. After removal of 7 bases from V and 4 bases from J, the junction contained 11 bases not matched to a gene. In DNA, the CDR3 is TGTGCCAGCATACCCGGGGCTAGCGGGACGTACAATGAGCAGTTCTTC. Encoded protein: CASIPGASGTYNEQFF.

V usage is TRBV5-6 and J usage is TRBJ1-2; D is perhaps TRBD1 (6 bases). CDR1 is SGHDT and CDR2 is YYEEEE in the germline V gene. The CDR3 contains 13 residues. V lost 5 bases, J lost 4 bases, and 12 bases lay in between. The CDR3 DNA reads TGTGCCAGCAGGGGGGGCGTGTCCTATGGCTACACCTTC. It codes for CASRGGVSYGYTF. Full variable domain (missing parts from reference TRBV5-6 and TRBJ1-2): DAGVTQSPTHLIKTRGQQVTLRCSPKSGHDTVSWYQQALGQGPQFIFQYYEEEERQRGNFPDRFSGHQFPNYSSELNVNALLLGDSALYLCASRGGVSYGYTFGSGTRLTVV.

This clonotype was seen many times. The chain carries TRBV4-3 and TRBJ2-7, with TRBD1 matching over 8 bases. The trim removed 4 bases at V and 3 bases at J, leaving 5 bases unmatched. Germline lookup yields CDR1 LGHNA and CDR2 YSLEER. The CDR3 runs to 14 residues. CDR3 protein: CASSPWTGYYEQYF. The CDR3, as DNA: TGCGCCAGCAGCCCGTGGACAGGGTACTACGAGCAGTACTTC.

This clonotype was seen more than once but under ten times. V gene TRBV25-1 combines with J gene TRBJ2-1; D is unclear. Trimming cost V 4 bases and J 1 base, with 14 bases left between them. Germline lookup yields CDR1 MGHDK and CDR2 SYGVNS. The CDR3 has 16 residues. The CDR3 DNA follows: TGTGCCAGCAGTGTTTACGTGGCAGGATCCTACAATGAGCAGTTCTTC. Translating it yields CASSVYVAGSYNEQFF. Looking up the rest from reference TRBV25-1 and TRBJ2-1 gives the full variable domain: EADIYQTPRYLVIGTGKKITLECSQTMGHDKMYWYQQDPGMELHLIHYSYGVNSTEKGDLSSESTVSRIRTEHFPLTLESARPSHTSQYLCASSVYVAGSYNEQFFGPGTRLTVL.

This clonotype was seen only a few times. The chain couples TRBV7-9 to TRBJ2-7; D tentatively fits TRBD1 or TRBD2 (6 bases each). The CDR3 runs 16 residues. With 3 bases removed from V and 8 bases from J, the gap between germline ends came to 23 bases. The germline V gene encodes CDR1 SEHNR and CDR2 FQNEAQ (reference sequence). CDR3 loop: CASSLPLPGGASKQYF. CDR3 in DNA: TGTGCCAGCAGCTTGCCACTCCCCGGGGGCGCCTCCAAGCAGTACTTC. Full variable domain (missing parts from reference TRBV7-9 and TRBJ2-7): DTGVSQNPRHKITKRGQNVTFRCDPISEHNRLYWYRQTLGQGPEFLTYFQNEAQLEKSRLLSDRFSAERPKGSFSTLEIQRTEQGDSAMYLCASSLPLPGGASKQYFGPGTRLTVT.

This chain connects TRBV5-1 to TRBJ1-2, with no clear D. This CDR3 is 15 amino acids long. Between the trimmed V and J ends, which lost 0 bases and 1 base, there was a span of 10 bases. Per germline, CDR1 SGHRS and CDR2 YFSETQ. CDR3 region: CASSLDWTYNYGYTF. Written as DNA, the CDR3 is TGCGCCAGCAGCTTGGACTGGACGTATAACTATGGCTACACCTTC.

This clonotype was seen at least ten times. CDR3 nucleotide sequence: TGCAGTGCTAGAGATCAAAGCAACACTGAAGCTTTCTTT. It codes for CSARDQSNTEAFF. V and J are TRBV20-1 and TRBJ1-1; D unresolved. V lost 0 bases and J 2 bases, leaving 7 bases between the germline ends. The CDR3 extends over 13 amino acids. CDR1 and CDR2 from the germline V gene are DFQATT and SNEGSKA (reference sequence).

V usage is TRBV13 and J usage is TRBJ1-1; 9 bases align to TRBD1. V shed 4 bases, J shed 3 bases, and the junction held 9 bases outside the gene matches. Germline CDR1 reads PRHDT; CDR2 reads FYEKMQ (reference sequence). CDR3 size: 16 residues. In DNA form, the CDR3 reads TGTGCCAGCAGCTCCCCGGGACAGGGCTCGGACACTGAAGCTTTCTTT. Its translation: CASSSPGQGSDTEAFF.

The chain carries TRBV30 and TRBJ2-3; D ambiguous. Germline values: CDR1 GTSNPN, CDR2 SVGIG (reference sequence). CDR3 length equals 17 residues. V lost 0 bases to trimming and J lost 0 bases, with 16 bases between them. The DNA of the CDR3 is TGTGCCTGGAGTGTACTGGGCGGTAGGCTCAGCACAGATACGCAGTATTTT. This gives the protein CAWSVLGGRLSTDTQYF.

This clonotype was seen a few times. The chain recombines TRBV6-2 or TRBV6-3 with TRBJ2-3; no definite D call. From germline, CDR1 is MNHEY and CDR2 SVGEGT. The ends were cut back, 0 bases at V and 1 base at J, with 17 bases in the middle. There are 18 residues in the CDR3. The DNA of the CDR3 is TGTGCCAGCAGTTACTCTTTCGGGCTCAAGACTCGCACAGATACGCAGTATTTT. Its translation is CASSYSFGLKTRTDTQYF.

The table lists this clonotype with many counts. This chain joins TRBV2 and TRBJ2-7; TRBD1 aligns across 7 bases. The length of the CDR3 is 14 residues. Germline V lookup: CDR1 SNHLY, CDR2 FYNNEI. J gave up 3 bases and V 3 bases, and 5 bases lay outside the gene matches. CDR3 amino acids: CASSEGTAYYEQYF. The DNA for the CDR3 is TGTGCCAGCAGTGAGGGGACAGCGTACTACGAGCAGTACTTC.

V is TRBV10-3 and J is TRBJ2-3; D is unresolved. V was shortened by 2 bases and J by 11 bases, with 8 bases between the two germline ends. Germline V CDR1 and CDR2: ENHRY, SYGVKD. The CDR3 loop spans 11 amino acids. The CDR3 coding sequence is TGTGCCATCAGTGAGACCCTACAGCAGTATTTT. It codes for CAISETLQQYF.

This clonotype was counted many times. This sequence joins TRBV19 and TRBJ2-3; weak D call: TRBD2 (6 bases). The germline CDR1 and CDR2 sequences are LNHDA and SQIVND (reference sequence). The length of the CDR3 is 15 residues. Trimming pared 3 bases from V and 3 bases from J, leaving 13 bases between. CDR3 protein: CASSIDGGETDTQYF. The CDR3 nucleotides are TGTGCCAGTAGTATTGACGGGGGAGAGACAGATACGCAGTATTTT.

A remark on this clonotype: A much larger clone sits a single nucleotide away, making a read error possible. This rearrangement joins TRBV28 to TRBJ2-7; TRBD2 might be the D (6 bases). V lost 4 bases, J lost 3 bases, and 10 bases lay in between. This CDR3 has 13 residues. Germline V gene sequence: CDR1 MDHEN, CDR2 SYDVKM. The CDR3 protein is CASSSNGSYEQYF. In nucleotides, the CDR3 is TGTGCCAGCAGTTCTAACGGGAGCTACGAGCAGTACTTC.

The CDR3 loop is CASSPTGFYEQYF. The CDR3 DNA reads TGTGCCAGTAGCCCGACAGGATTCTACGAGCAGTACTTC. This chain joins TRBV19 and TRBJ2-7, with D possibly matching TRBD1 (6 bases). Germline V gene lookup returns CDR1 LNHDA and CDR2 SQIVND (reference sequence). V dropped 6 bases and J dropped 3 bases, with 12 bases sitting between them. The CDR3 sequence is 13 residues long.

The CDR3 region is CASSEQQEQFF. In DNA, the CDR3 is TGTGCCAGTAGTGAACAACAGGAGCAGTTCTTC. This chain connects TRBV19 to TRBJ2-1; D is uncertain. The CDR3 covers 11 residues. With 5 bases removed from V and 10 bases from J, the gap between germline ends came to 9 bases. Germline V gives CDR1 LNHDA, CDR2 SQIVND (reference sequence).

V gene TRBV7-6 combines with J gene TRBJ2-2; 8 nucleotides agree with TRBD1. In germline, CDR1 is SGHVS, CDR2 FNYEAQ. V shed 6 bases, J shed 8 bases, and the junction held 8 bases outside the gene matches. The CDR3 has 14 amino acids. The CDR3 sequence: CASRFGQGAGELFF. Here the CDR3 DNA reads TGTGCCAGCAGGTTCGGACAGGGCGCGGGGGAGCTGTTTTTT. The full variable domain, in which reference TRBV7-6 and TRBJ2-2 provide the parts outside the CDR3, is GAGVSQSPRYKVTKRGQDVALRCDPISGHVSLYWYRQALGQGPEFLTYFNYEAQQDKSGLPNDRFSAERPEGSISTLTIQRTEQRDSAMYRCASRFGQGAGELFFGEGSRLTVL.

With respect to this clonotype: The missing conserved phenylalanine or tryptophan at the end of this CDR3 makes a read error likely. V is TRBV29-1 and J is TRBJ2-6; 7 bases are shared with TRBD1. Per germline, CDR1 SQVTM and CDR2 ANQGSEA. The CDR3 length is 14 residues. CDR3 coding DNA: TGCAGTGCCACGACAGGGACTGGGGCCAACGTCCTGACTTCC. Translated, it gives CSATTGTGANVLTS.